The rows below give T cell receptor beta chains drawn from one sample of a study of T cell responses to AZD1222 COVID-19 vaccine. Produced via immunoSEQ multiplex PCR; TCRdb's table is partial and in-frame only. The table includes 150,000 to 200,000 clones, almost 95% detected once. Specimen: peripheral blood, collected on day 0 of AZD1222 vaccination. Receptor source: an adult in good health. Both conserved end residues are part of each CDR3. A D gene is named only where the DNA matches it firmly. The listing skips clone size in some rows; elsewhere it reads once, few, many or a size class.

>once|TRBV29-1|NA|TRBJ1-1
TGCAGCGTTGCTGGGCGGTCGAACACTGAAGCTTTCTTT
CSVAGRSNTEAFF
>NA|TRBV6-2/TRBV6-3|NA|TRBJ1-1
TGTGCCAGCAGTAGGGAACGGAACACTGAAGCTTTCTTT
CASSRERNTEAFF
>NA|TRBV6-5|TRBD1|TRBJ1-4
TGTGCCAGCAGTAAGACAGGGTTTAATGAAAAACTGTTTTTT
CASSKTGFNEKLFF
>few|TRBV3-1/TRBV3-2|NA|TRBJ2-4
TGTGCCAGCAGCTTAACAGGGTCACTAGCCAAAAACATTCAGTACTTC
CASSLTGSLAKNIQYF
>NA|TRBV9|TRBD1|TRBJ1-1
TGTGCCAGCAGCGTACATGAGTGGACAGGGGGCAGGGACACTGAAGCTTTCTTT
CASSVHEWTGGRDTEAFF
>NA|TRBV5-4|NA|TRBJ2-3
TGTGCCAGCAGCTTGCCAAGCCAGGGGGGGTTGAATACGCAGTATTTT
CASSLPSQGGLNTQYF
>NA|TRBV7-8|TRBD1|TRBJ1-2
TGTGCCAGCAGCTTACGGGACAGGGACTCGCCTGGCTACACCTTC
CASSLRDRDSPGYTF
>NA|TRBV27|NA|TRBJ2-7
TGTGCCAGCAGTTTAATCCGGGACCGAGGACGGGGGGAGCAGTACTTC
CASSLIRDRGRGEQYF
>NA|TRBV5-1|NA|TRBJ2-6
TGCGCCAGCAGCACGGACCTCTCTGGGGCCAACGTCCTGACTTTC
CASSTDLSGANVLTF
>once|TRBV5-1|NA|TRBJ2-1
TGCGCCAGCGGGAGTGGGGCCGGGTCCTACAATGAGCAGTTCTTC
CASGSGAGSYNEQFF